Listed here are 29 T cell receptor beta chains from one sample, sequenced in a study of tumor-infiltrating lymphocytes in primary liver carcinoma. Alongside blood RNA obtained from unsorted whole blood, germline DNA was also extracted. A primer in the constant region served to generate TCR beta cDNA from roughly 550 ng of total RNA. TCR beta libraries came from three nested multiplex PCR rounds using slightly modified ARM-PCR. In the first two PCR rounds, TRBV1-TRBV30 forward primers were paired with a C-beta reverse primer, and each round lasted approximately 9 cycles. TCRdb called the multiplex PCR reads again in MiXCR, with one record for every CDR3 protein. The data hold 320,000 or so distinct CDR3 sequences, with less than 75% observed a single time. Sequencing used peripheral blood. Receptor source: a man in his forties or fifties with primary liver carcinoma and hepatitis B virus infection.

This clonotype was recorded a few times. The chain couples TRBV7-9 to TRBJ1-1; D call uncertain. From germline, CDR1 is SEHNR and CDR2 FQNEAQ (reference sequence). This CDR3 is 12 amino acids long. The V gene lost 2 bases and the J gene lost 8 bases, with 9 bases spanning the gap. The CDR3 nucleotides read TGTGCCAGCAGCTTAACCCGGCGGGAAGCTTTCTTT. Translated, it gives CASSLTRREAFF.

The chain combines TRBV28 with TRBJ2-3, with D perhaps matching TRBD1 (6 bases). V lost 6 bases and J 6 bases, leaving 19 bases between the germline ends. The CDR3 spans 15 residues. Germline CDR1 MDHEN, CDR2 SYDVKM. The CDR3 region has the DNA TGTGCCAGCAGCACCACTAGGGGGAATGTGGATACGCAGTATTTT. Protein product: CASSTTRGNVDTQYF.

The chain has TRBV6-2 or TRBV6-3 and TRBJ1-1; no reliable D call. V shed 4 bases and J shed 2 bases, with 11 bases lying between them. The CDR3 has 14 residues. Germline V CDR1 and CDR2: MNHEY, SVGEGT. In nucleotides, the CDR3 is TGTGCCAGCAGTTGTGAGTGGGGAAACACTGAAGCTTTCTTT. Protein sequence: CASSCEWGNTEAFF.

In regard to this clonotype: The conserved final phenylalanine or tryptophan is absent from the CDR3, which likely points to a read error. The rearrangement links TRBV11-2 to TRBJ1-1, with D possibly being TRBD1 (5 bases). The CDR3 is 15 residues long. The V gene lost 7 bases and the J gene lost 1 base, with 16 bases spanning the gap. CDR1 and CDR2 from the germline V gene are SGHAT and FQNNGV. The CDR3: CASNWGGGGNTEAFL. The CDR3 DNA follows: TGTGCCAGCAACTGGGGAGGTGGGGGGAACACTGAAGCTTTCCTT.

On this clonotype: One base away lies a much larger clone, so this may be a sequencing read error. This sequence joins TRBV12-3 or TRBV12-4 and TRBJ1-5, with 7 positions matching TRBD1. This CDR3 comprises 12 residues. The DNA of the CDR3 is TGTGCCAGCCGACAGGGTGTAGAGCCCCAGCAATTT. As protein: CASRQGVEPQQF.

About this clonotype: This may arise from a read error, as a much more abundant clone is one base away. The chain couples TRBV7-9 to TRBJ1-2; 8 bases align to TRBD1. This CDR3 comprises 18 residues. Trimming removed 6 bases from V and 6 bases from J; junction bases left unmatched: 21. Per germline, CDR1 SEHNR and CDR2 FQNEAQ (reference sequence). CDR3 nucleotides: TGTGCCAGCAGTGCACCGAGCCCCGGGACAGGAATTACCAATGGCTACACCTTC. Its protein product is CASSAPSPGTGITNGYTF.

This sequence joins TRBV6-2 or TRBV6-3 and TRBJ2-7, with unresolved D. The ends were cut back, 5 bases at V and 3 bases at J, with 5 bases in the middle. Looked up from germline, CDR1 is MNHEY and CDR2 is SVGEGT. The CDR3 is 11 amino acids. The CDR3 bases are TGTGCCAGCAGTCATGACTACGAGCAGTACTTC. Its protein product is CASSHDYEQYF.

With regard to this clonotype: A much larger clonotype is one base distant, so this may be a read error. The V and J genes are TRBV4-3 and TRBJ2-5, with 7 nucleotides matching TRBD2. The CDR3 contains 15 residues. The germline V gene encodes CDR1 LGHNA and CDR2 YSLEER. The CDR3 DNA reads TGCGCCAGCAGCCAGGGGGAGGGCCAGGTTGAGACCCGGTACTTC. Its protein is CASSQGEGQVETRYF.

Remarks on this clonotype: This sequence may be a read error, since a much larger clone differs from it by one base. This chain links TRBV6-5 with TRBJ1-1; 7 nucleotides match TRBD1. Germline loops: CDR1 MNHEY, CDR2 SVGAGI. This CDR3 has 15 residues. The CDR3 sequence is CAISRLGQKNTEAFF. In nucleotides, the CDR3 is TGTGCCATCAGTCGATTGGGACAGAAGAACACTGAAGCTTTCTTT.

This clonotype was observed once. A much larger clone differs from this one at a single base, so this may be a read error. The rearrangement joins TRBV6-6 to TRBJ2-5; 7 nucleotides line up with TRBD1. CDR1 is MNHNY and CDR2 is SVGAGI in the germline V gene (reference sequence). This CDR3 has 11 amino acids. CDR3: CVSTSLGQRYF. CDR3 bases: TGTGTCAGTACCTCACTGGGACAGCGCTACTTC.

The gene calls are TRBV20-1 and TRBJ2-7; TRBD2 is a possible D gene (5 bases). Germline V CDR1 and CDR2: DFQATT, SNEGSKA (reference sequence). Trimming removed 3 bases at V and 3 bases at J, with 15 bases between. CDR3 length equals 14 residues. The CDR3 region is CSASFEGKDYEQYF. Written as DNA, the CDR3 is TGCAGTGCTAGTTTTGAGGGAAAAGACTACGAGCAGTACTTC.

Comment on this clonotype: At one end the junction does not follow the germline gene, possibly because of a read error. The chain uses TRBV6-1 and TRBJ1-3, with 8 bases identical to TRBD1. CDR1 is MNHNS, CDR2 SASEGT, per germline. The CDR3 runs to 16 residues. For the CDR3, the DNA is TGTGCCAGCAGGGCATACAGGGGGATTACTGGAAGCACCATATATTTT. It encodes CASRAYRGITGSTIYF.

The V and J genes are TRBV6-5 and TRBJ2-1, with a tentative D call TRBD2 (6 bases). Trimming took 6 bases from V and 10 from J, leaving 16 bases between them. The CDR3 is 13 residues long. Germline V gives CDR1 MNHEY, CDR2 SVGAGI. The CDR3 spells CASSPTSSGEQFF. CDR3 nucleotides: TGTGCCAGCAGCCCGACTAGTTCCGGAGAGCAGTTCTTC.

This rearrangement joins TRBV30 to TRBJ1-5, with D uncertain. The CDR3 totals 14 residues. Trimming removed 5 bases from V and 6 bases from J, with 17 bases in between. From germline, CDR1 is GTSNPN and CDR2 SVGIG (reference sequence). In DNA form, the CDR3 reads TGTGCCTGGGGTAATCTGGCGGGTCGTCAGCCCCAGCATTTT. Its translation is CAWGNLAGRQPQHF.

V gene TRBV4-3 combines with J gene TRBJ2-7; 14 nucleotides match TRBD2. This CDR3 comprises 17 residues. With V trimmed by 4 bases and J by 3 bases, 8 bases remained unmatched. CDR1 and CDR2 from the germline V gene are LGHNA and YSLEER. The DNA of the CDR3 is TGCGCCAGCAGCCTAGGACTAGCGGGAGGAGGCGTCTACGAGCAGTACTTC. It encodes CASSLGLAGGGVYEQYF.

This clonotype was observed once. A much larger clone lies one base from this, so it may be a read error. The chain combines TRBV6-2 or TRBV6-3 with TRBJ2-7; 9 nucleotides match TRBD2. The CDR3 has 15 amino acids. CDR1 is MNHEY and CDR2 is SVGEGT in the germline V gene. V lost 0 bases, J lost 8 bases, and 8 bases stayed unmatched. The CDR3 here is CASSYSAGGQNKQYF. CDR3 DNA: TGTGCCAGCAGTTACTCGGCGGGAGGGCAGAACAAGCAGTACTTC.

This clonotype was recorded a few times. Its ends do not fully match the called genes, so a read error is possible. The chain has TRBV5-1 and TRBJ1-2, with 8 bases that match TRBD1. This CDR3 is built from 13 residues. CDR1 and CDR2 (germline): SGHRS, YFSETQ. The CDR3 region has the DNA TGTGCCAGCAGCCTGGGACAGGATTATGGCTACACCTTC. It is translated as CASSLGQDYGYTF. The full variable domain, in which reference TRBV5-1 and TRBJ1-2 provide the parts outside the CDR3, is KAGVTQTPRYLIKTRGQQVTLSCSPISGHRSVSWYQQTPGQGLQFLFEYFSETQRNKGNFPGRFSGRQFSNSRSEMNVSTLELGDSALYLCASSLGQDYGYTFGSGTRLTVV.

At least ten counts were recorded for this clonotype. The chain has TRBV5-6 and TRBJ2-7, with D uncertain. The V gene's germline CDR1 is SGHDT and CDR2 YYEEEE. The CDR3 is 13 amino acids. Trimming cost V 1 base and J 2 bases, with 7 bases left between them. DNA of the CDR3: TGTGCCAGCAGCTTGAAACAGACCTACGAGCAGTACTTC. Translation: CASSLKQTYEQYF.

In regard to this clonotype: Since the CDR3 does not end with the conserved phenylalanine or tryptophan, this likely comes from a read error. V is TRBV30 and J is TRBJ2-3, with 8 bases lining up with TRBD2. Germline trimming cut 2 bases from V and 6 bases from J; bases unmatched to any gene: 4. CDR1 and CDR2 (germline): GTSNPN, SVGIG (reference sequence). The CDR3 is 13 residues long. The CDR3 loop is CAWSSGGRDTQYL. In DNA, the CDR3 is TGTGCCTGGAGTTCGGGCGGGAGGGATACGCAGTATCTT.

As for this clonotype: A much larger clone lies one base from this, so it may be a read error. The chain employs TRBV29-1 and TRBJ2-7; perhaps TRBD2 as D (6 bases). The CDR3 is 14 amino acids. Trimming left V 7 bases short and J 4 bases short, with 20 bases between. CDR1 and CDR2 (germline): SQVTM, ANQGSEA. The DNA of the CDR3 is TGCAGCGCTCACGGGGGTCCCGGGCATTACGAGCAGTACTTC. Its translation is CSAHGGPGHYEQYF.

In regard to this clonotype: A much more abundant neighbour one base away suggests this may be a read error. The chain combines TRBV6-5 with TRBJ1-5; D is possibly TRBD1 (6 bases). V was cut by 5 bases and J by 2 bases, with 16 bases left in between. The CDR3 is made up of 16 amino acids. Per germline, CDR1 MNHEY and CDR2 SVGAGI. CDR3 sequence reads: CASSPGQLEGNQPQHF. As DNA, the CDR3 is TGTGCCAGCAGTCCAGGACAGCTGGAAGGCAATCAGCCCCAGCATTTT.

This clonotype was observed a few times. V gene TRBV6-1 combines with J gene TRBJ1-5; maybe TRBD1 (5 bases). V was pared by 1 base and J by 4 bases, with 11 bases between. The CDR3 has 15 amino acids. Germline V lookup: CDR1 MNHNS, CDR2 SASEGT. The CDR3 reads CASSEDRRENQPQHF. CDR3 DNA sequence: TGTGCCAGCAGTGAAGACAGGCGGGAAAATCAGCCCCAGCATTTT.

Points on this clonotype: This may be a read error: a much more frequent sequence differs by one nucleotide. CDR3 amino acids: CASSLNLTGELFF. For the CDR3, the DNA is TGTGCCAGCAGTTTGAACCTCACCGGGGAGCTGTTTTTT. This chain links TRBV12-3 or TRBV12-4 with TRBJ2-2; D unresolved. Trimming took off 3 bases at V and 4 bases at J, with 6 bases between the two ends. The length of the CDR3 is 13 residues.

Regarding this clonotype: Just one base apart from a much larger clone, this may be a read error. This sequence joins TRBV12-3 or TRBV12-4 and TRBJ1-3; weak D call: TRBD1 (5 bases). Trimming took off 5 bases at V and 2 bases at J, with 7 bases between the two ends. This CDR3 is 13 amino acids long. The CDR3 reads CASSTGTGNTIYF. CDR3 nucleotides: TGTGCCAGCAGTACAGGTACTGGAAACACCATATATTTT.

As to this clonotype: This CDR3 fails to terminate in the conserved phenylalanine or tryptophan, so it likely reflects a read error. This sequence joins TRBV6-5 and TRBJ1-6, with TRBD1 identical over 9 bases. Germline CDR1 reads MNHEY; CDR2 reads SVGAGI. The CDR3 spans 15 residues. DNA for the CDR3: TGTACCAGCAGCTCCGGGACAGGGAACAATTCACCCCTCCACGTT. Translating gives CTSSSGTGNNSPLHV.

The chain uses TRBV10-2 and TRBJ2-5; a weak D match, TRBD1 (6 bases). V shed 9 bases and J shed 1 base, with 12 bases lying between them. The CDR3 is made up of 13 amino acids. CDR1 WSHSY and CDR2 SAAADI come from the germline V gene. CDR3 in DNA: TGCGCCAGAAGGGGACAAGCCCAAGAGACCCAGTACTTC. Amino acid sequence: CARRGQAQETQYF.

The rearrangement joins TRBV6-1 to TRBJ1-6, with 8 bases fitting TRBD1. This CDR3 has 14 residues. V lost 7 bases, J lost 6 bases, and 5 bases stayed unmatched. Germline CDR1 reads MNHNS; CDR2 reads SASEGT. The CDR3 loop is CASKPGQVNSPLHF. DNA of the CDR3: TGTGCCAGCAAACCGGGACAGGTTAATTCACCCCTCCACTTT.

CDR3 nucleotides: TGCGCCAGCAGTGATAACAGTAAAGAGACCCAGTACTTC. It translates to CASSDNSKETQYF. The chain couples TRBV10-1 to TRBJ2-5; D uncertain. Germline V gene lookup returns CDR1 WNHNN and CDR2 SYGVQD (reference sequence). The CDR3 covers 13 residues. V lost 3 bases, J lost 3 bases, and 8 bases lay in between.

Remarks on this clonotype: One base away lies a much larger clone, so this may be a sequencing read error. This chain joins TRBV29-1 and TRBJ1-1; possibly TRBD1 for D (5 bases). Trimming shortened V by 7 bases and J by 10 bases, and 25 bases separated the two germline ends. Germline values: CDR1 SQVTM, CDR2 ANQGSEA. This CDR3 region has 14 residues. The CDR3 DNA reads TGCAGCGCTGAGGGCGGGTGGGACCCTAGAATAGCTTTCTTT. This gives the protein CSAEGGWDPRIAFF.